This T cell receptor (beta chain) was recorded in a study of T cells in Graves' hyperthyroidism and ophthalmopathy. The germline V gene encodes CDR1 SGHTA and CDR2 FQGNSA. The CDR3 contains 15 residues. Trimming removed 1 base at V and 6 bases at J, with 12 bases between. Amplification of TCR beta CDR3 regions used RNA as the template. In the first-round RT-PCR of the TCR CDR3, the HTBI primer set was used. MiXCR was run by TCRdb on the multiplex PCR reads, yielding one entry per CDR3 protein. The sample has about 840,000 distinct CDR3 sequences; over 35% are singletons. Hyperthyroidism patients were newly diagnosed, had disease duration under 2 months, and were aged 18 to 65 years. Study observations and caveats: Model-based prediction identified ophthalmopathy a median around seven months prior to its onset. Most thyroid clonotypes that were expanded above 0.001 also turned up in blood.

This clonotype was detected ten times or more. Its target is not known. The V call is TRBV7-2, the J call TRBJ1-4; TRBD1 might be the D (6 bases). Material for sequencing was blood. This receptor was identified in a man younger than 35 with Graves' hyperthyroidism. The CDR3 sequence: CASSLVRGADEKLFF. The CDR3 DNA follows: TGTGCCAGCAGCTTAGTACGGGGGGCAGATGAAAAACTGTTTTTT.